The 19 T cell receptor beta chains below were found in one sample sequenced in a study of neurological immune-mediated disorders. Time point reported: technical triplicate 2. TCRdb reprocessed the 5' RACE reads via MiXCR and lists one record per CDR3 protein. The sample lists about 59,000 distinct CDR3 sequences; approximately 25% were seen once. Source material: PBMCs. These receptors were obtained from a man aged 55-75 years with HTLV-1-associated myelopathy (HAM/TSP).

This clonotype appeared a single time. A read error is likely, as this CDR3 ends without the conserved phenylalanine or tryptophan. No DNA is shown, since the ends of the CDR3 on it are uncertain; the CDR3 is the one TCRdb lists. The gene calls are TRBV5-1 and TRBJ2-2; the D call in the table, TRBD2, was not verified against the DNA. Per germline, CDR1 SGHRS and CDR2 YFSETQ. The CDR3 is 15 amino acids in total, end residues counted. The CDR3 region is CASAARAGGTGELLL.

The CDR3, as DNA: TGTGCCAGCAACCTGGGACCGTTGAACACTGAAGCTTTCTTT. Amino acid sequence: CASNLGPLNTEAFF. The chain carries TRBV2 and TRBJ1-1, with a possible D match to TRBD1 (5 bases). This CDR3 region has 14 residues. Germline CDR1 and CDR2: SNHLY and FYNNEI. V gave up 7 bases and J gave up 0 bases, with 12 bases separating them. Full variable domain (missing parts from reference TRBV2 and TRBJ1-1): EPEVTQTPSHQVTQMGQEVILRCVPISNHLYFYWYRQILGQKVEFLVSFYNNEISEKSEIFDDQFSVERPDGSNFTLKIRSTKLEDSAMYFCASNLGPLNTEAFFGQGTRLTVV.

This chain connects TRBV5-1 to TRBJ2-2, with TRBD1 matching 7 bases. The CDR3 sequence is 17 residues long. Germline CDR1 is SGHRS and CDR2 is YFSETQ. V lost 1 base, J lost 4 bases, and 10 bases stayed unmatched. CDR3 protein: CASSLNGKGGPTGELFF. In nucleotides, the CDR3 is TGCGCCAGCAGCTTGAATGGGAAAGGGGGCCCCACCGGGGAGCTGTTTTTT.

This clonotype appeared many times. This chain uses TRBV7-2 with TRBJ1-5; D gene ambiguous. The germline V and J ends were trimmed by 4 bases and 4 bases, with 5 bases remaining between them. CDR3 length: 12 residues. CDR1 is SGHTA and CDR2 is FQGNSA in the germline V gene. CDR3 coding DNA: TGTGCCAGCAGCTACTGGAATCAGCCCCAGCATTTT. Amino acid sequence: CASSYWNQPQHF. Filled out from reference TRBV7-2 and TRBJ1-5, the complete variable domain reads GAGVSQSPSNKVTEKGKDVELRCDPISGHTALYWYRQSLGQGLEFLIYFQGNSAPDKSGLPSDRFSAERTGGSVSTLTIQRTQQEDSAVYLCASSYWNQPQHFGDGTRLSIL.

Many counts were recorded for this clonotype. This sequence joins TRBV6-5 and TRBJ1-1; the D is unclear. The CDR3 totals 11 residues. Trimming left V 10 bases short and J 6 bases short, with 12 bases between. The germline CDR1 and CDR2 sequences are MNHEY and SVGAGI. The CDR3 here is CATSKSAEAFF. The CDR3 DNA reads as TGTGCCACTTCCAAGTCTGCTGAAGCTTTCTTT.

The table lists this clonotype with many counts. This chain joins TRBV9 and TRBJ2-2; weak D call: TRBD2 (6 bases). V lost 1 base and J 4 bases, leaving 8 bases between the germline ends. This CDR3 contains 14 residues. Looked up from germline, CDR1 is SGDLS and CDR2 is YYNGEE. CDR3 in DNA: TGTGCCAGCAGCGTAAGGGGAGGCACCGGGGAGCTGTTTTTT. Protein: CASSVRGGTGELFF.

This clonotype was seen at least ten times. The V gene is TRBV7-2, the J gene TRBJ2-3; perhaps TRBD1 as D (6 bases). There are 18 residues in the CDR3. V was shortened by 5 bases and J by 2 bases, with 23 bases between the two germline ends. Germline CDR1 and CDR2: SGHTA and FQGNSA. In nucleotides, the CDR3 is TGTGCCAGCAGCCTCCCCACGCAGGGGATCCTCCACACAGATACGCAGTATTTT. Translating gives CASSLPTQGILHTDTQYF.

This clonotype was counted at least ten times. The CDR3 loop reads CASSFNAGNTIYF. CDR3 DNA: TGTGCCAGCAGTTTTAACGCGGGAAACACCATATATTTT. V is TRBV12-3 or TRBV12-4 and J is TRBJ1-3; D is uncertain. The V end lost 3 bases, the J end lost 4 bases, and 7 bases lay between the germline ends. There are 13 residues in the CDR3.

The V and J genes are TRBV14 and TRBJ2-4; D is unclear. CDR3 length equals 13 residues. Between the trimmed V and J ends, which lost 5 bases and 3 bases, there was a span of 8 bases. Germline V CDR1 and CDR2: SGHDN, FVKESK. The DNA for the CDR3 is TGTGCCAGCAGCGACTTGGTCAAAAACATTCAGTACTTC. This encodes CASSDLVKNIQYF.

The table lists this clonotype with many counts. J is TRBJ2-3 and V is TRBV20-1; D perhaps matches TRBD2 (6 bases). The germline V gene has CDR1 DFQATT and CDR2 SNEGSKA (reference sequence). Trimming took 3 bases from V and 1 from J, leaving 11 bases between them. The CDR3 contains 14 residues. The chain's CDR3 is CSASPSSGTDTQYF. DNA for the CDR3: TGCAGTGCTAGTCCCTCTAGCGGCACAGATACGCAGTATTTT.

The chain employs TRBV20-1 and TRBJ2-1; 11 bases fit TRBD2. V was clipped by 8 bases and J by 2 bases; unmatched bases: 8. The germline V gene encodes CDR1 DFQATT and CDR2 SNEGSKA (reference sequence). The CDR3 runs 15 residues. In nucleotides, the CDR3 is TGCAGTCTACCAGGGGGACTAGCGGCCTACAATGAGCAGTTCTTC. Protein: CSLPGGLAAYNEQFF.

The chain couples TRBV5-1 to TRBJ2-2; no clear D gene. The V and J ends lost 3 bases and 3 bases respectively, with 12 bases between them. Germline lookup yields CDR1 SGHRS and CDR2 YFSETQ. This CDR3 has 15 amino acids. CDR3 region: CASSYPRLDTGELFF. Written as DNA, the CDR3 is TGCGCCAGCAGCTACCCGCGGCTTGACACCGGGGAGCTGTTTTTT.

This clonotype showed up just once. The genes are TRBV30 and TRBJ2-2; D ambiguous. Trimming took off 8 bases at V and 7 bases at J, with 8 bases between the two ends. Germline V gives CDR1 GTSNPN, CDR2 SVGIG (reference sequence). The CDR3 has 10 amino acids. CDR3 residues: CAALVGELFF. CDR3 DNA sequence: TGTGCCGCCTTGGTCGGGGAGCTGTTTTTT.

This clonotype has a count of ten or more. The CDR3 is CASSPWEGGVNTEAFF. Written as DNA, the CDR3 is TGTGCCAGCAGCCCATGGGAGGGAGGGGTGAACACTGAAGCTTTCTTT. This chain joins TRBV7-9 and TRBJ1-1, with a tentative D call TRBD1 (5 bases). Trimming cost V 5 bases and J 0 bases, with 16 bases left between them. Germline V gene data show CDR1 as SEHNR and CDR2 as FQNEAQ (reference sequence). There are 16 residues in the CDR3. The whole variable domain, filled in from reference TRBV7-9 and TRBJ1-1, reads DTGVSQNPRHKITKRGQNVTFRCDPISEHNRLYWYRQTLGQGPEFLTYFQNEAQLEKSRLLSDRFSAERPKGSFSTLEIQRTEQGDSAMYLCASSPWEGGVNTEAFFGQGTRLTVV.

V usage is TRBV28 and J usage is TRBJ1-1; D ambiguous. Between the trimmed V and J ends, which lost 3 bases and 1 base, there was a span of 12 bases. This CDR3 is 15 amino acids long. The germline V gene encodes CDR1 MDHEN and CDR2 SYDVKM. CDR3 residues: CASSFSLSANTEAFF. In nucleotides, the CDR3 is TGTGCCAGCAGTTTTAGCCTTTCCGCGAACACTGAAGCTTTCTTT.

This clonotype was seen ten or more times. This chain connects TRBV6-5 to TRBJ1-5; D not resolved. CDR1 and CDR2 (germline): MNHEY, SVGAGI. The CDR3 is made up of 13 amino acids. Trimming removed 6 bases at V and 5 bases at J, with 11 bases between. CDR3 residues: CASSHRRDQPQHF. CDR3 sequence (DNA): TGTGCCAGCAGCCACCGACGAGATCAGCCCCAGCATTTT.

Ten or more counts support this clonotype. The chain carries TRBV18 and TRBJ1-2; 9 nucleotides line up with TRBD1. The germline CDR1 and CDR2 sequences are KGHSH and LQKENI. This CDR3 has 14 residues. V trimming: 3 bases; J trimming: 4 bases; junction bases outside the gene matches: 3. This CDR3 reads CASSPDRGAYGYTF. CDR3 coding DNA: TGTGCCAGCTCACCGGACAGGGGCGCCTATGGCTACACCTTC.

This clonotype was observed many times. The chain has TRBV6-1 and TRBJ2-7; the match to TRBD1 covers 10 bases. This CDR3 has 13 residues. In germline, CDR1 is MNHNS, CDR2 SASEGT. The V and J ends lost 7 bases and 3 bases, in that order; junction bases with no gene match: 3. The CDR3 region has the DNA TGTGCCAGCACCCGGACAGGGGGCTACGAGCAGTACTTC. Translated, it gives CASTRTGGYEQYF.

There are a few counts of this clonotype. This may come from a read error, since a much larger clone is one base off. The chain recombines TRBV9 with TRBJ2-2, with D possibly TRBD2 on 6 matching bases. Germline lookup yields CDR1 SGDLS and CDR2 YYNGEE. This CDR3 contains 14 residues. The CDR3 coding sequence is TGTGCCAGCACCCCGTCGGGGGTCACCGGGGAGCCGTTTTTT. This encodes CASTPSGVTGEPFF.